This T cell receptor (beta chain) was identified during a study of blood T cell repertoires in COVID-19. The assay was immunoSEQ multiplex PCR, and TCRdb's table has in-frame clones only and misses some. The sample has about 25,000 clones; 80% to 90% are singletons. V lost 5 bases, J lost 1 base, and 14 bases lay in between. The CDR3 runs 14 residues. Germline loops: CDR1 SQVTM, CDR2 ANQGSEA. The specimen sequenced was peripheral blood. The TCR sequence derives from a human donor in a cohort sampled during active COVID-19. This chain links TRBV29-1 with TRBJ1-1; D uncertain. The CDR3: CSVRLKRSNTEAFF. For the CDR3, the DNA is TGCAGCGTTCGGTTAAAGCGATCGAACACTGAAGCTTTCTTT.